Each of the 21 T cell receptor beta chains below was sequenced from the same sample in a study of identical twins. TCRdb itself ran the 5' RACE reads through MiXCR, one entry per CDR3 protein. The sample carries about 730,000 distinct CDR3 sequences, less than 25% recorded once. The same sample was also used in a study of T cells expressing NK-cell markers.

The sample taken for sequencing was PBMCs. Receptors originate from a young woman in good health.

This clonotype was picked up a small number of times. The rearrangement links TRBV28 to TRBJ2-1, with D perhaps TRBD1 or TRBD2 (5 bases each). CDR3 length: 12 residues. Per germline, CDR1 MDHEN and CDR2 SYDVKM. V lost 8 bases, J lost 5 bases, and 10 bases lay in between. The chain's CDR3 is CASGRDDNEQFF. The CDR3 DNA follows: TGTGCCAGCGGACGGGACGACAATGAGCAGTTCTTC.

This clonotype showed up just once. The V gene is TRBV7-9, the J gene TRBJ2-1, with D unresolved. CDR1 and CDR2 (germline): SEHNR, FQNEAQ (reference sequence). Trimming pared 5 bases from V and 15 bases from J, leaving 14 bases between. The CDR3 is 11 residues long. CDR3 DNA: TGTGCCAGCAGCCATGGGAACGCTTCGTTCTTC. Translated: CASSHGNASFF. The full variable domain, in which reference TRBV7-9 and TRBJ2-1 provide the parts outside the CDR3, is DTGVSQNPRHKITKRGQNVTFRCDPISEHNRLYWYRQTLGQGPEFLTYFQNEAQLEKSRLLSDRFSAERPKGSFSTLEIQRTEQGDSAMYLCASSHGNASFFGPGTRLTVL.

Many counts were recorded for this clonotype. CDR3: CSAGGTRDEQYF. The DNA of the CDR3 is TGCAGTGCTGGAGGGACGAGGGACGAGCAGTACTTC. The rearrangement links TRBV20-1 to TRBJ2-7, with D perhaps matching TRBD2 (6 bases). Trimming removed 5 bases from V and 5 bases from J, with 13 bases in between. The CDR3 length is 12 residues. Germline lookup yields CDR1 DFQATT and CDR2 SNEGSKA (reference sequence).

This clonotype has only a few counts. J is TRBJ2-5 and V is TRBV24-1; D remains unclear. This CDR3 has 14 residues. Germline V lookup: CDR1 KGHDR, CDR2 SFDVKD. Trimming shortened V by 2 bases and J by 1 base, and 7 bases separated the two germline ends. The CDR3 sequence is CATSDSAVQETQYF. The CDR3 region has the DNA TGTGCCACCAGTGATTCGGCAGTCCAAGAGACCCAGTACTTC.

The V gene is TRBV5-1, the J gene TRBJ2-7; 7 bases align to TRBD2. J was trimmed by 6 bases and V by 4 bases; bases with no gene match: 4. Germline V gene sequence: CDR1 SGHRS, CDR2 YFSETQ. This CDR3 comprises 12 residues. The CDR3 loop is CASSTGLVEQYF. CDR3 in DNA: TGCGCCAGCAGCACCGGACTAGTCGAGCAGTACTTC.

The table lists this clonotype with a few counts. The chain joins TRBV12-3 or TRBV12-4 to TRBJ2-7; perhaps TRBD2 as D (6 bases). This CDR3 spans 13 amino acids. Trimming pared 4 bases from V and 4 bases from J, leaving 11 bases between. The DNA for the CDR3 is TGTGCCAGCAGTTCCTATGCGGGGTACGAGCAGTACTTC. Protein product: CASSSYAGYEQYF.

The chain combines TRBV7-9 with TRBJ2-3; D call uncertain. Trimming stripped 5 bases from V and 0 bases from J, with 12 bases between. Germline V gene lookup returns CDR1 SEHNR and CDR2 FQNEAQ (reference sequence). The CDR3 spans 15 residues. The CDR3 nucleotides read TGTGCCAGCAGCCGGATGGAAGGGAGCACAGATACGCAGTATTTT. This translates into CASSRMEGSTDTQYF.

This sequence joins TRBV10-2 and TRBJ1-6; D unclear. The CDR3 spans 10 residues. V dropped 9 bases and J dropped 13 bases, with 10 bases sitting between them. The germline V gene has CDR1 WSHSY and CDR2 SAAADI. The CDR3 loop is CARTMRPLHF. In DNA, the CDR3 is TGCGCCAGGACAATGCGGCCCCTCCACTTT.

This sequence joins TRBV4-2 and TRBJ2-6, with unresolved D. This CDR3 spans 17 amino acids. From germline, CDR1 is LGHNA and CDR2 YNFKEQ. Trimming left V 4 bases short and J 0 bases short, with 13 bases between. CDR3 loop: CASSRDFLGSGANVLTF. The CDR3 nucleotides are TGTGCCAGCAGCCGGGATTTCCTTGGCTCTGGGGCCAACGTCCTGACTTTC.

J is TRBJ2-1 and V is TRBV10-2; D is tentatively TRBD1 or TRBD2 (5 bases each). Germline loops: CDR1 WSHSY, CDR2 SAAADI. The germline V and J ends were trimmed by 6 bases and 4 bases, with 19 bases remaining between them. The CDR3 has 16 amino acids. The CDR3 nucleotides read TGCGCCAGCAGACCCGAAGGGGAGAGGAGATACAATGAGCAGTTCTTC. Its protein product is CASRPEGERRYNEQFF.

The chain carries TRBV21-1 and TRBJ2-1; no DNA check was done on the table's D call, TRBD2. TRBV21-1 is an annotated pseudogene. The CDR3 runs to 16 residues. The DNA for the CDR3 is TGTGCCAGCAGCCCCCGGTTCGGAGGGAGGGGCAATGAGCAGTTCTTC. It encodes CASSPRFGGRGNEQFF.

This clonotype has just a few counts. The chain carries TRBV19 and TRBJ2-5, with D unclear. Germline CDR1 LNHDA, CDR2 SQIVND (reference sequence). V gave up 4 bases and J gave up 5 bases, with 20 bases separating them. CDR3 size: 16 residues. CDR3 in amino acids: CASSTTSLVWTETQYF. The CDR3 nucleotides read TGTGCCAGTAGTACGACGTCGCTGGTTTGGACGGAGACCCAGTACTTC.

The chain uses TRBV10-2 and TRBJ1-2, with 8 positions matching TRBD1. V shed 6 bases, J shed 3 bases, and the junction held 3 bases outside the gene matches. The CDR3 runs 13 residues. The germline gives CDR1 WSHSY, CDR2 SAAADI. In DNA, the CDR3 is TGCGCCAGCAGAGAGACAGGGGACTATGGCTACACCTTC. This sequence encodes CASRETGDYGYTF.

The chain uses TRBV20-1 and TRBJ2-3; D perhaps matches TRBD1 (5 bases). In germline, CDR1 is DFQATT, CDR2 SNEGSKA (reference sequence). This CDR3 region has 12 residues. Trimming pared 3 bases from V and 6 bases from J, leaving 10 bases between. CDR3 sequence: CSASDRPDTQYF. CDR3 DNA sequence: TGCAGTGCTAGCGACAGACCCGATACGCAGTATTTT.

This rearrangement joins TRBV7-9 to TRBJ2-7; unclear D gene. Trimming cost V 5 bases and J 6 bases, with 11 bases left between them. Germline V CDR1 and CDR2: SEHNR, FQNEAQ (reference sequence). The CDR3 is 12 amino acids. In nucleotides, the CDR3 is TGTGCCAGCAGCCCCACGGCCGCCGAGCAGTACTTC. It translates to CASSPTAAEQYF.

There are a few counts of this clonotype. The rearrangement joins TRBV25-1 to TRBJ2-5; 9 bases align to TRBD1. With V trimmed by 3 bases and J by 5 bases, 7 bases remained unmatched. Germline values: CDR1 MGHDK, CDR2 SYGVNS. CDR3 length: 15 residues. The CDR3 nucleotides read TGTGCCAGCAGTGAGGGGGACAGGGTTTGGGAGACCCAGTACTTC. Translated, it gives CASSEGDRVWETQYF.

This clonotype was found a few times. The J gene is TRBJ2-1, the V gene TRBV6-5, with TRBD2 matching 7 bases. CDR3 size: 16 residues. The junction had 8 bases not matched to a gene; V was cut back by 0 bases and J by 6 bases. Per germline, CDR1 MNHEY and CDR2 SVGAGI. The CDR3 is CASSYSLGGLSNEQFF. CDR3 DNA sequence: TGTGCCAGCAGTTACTCTTTGGGGGGGTTGTCCAATGAGCAGTTCTTC.

The CDR3 DNA reads as TGCGCCAGCAGCCGAGGGACTAGCGGGAGAGGGGGAATCTACGAGCAGTACTTC. Its protein product is CASSRGTSGRGGIYEQYF. The chain joins TRBV5-1 to TRBJ2-7; 14 nucleotides align to TRBD2. The germline V gene encodes CDR1 SGHRS and CDR2 YFSETQ. Trimming at V came to 4 bases and at J to 3 bases, leaving 12 bases not matched to a gene. There are 18 residues in the CDR3.

A few counts support this clonotype. This rearrangement joins TRBV30 to TRBJ2-7; D may be TRBD1 (5 bases). The CDR3 has 13 residues. Deletions cut 7 bases from V and 2 bases from J, with 15 bases between. Germline CDR1 is GTSNPN and CDR2 is SVGIG (reference sequence). CDR3 DNA: TGTGCCTATAACAGGATATTAACCTACGAGCAGTACTTC. It is translated as CAYNRILTYEQYF.

The chain links TRBV20-1 to TRBJ2-2, with 9 nucleotides matching TRBD1. Germline V CDR1 and CDR2: DFQATT, SNEGSKA (reference sequence). V was clipped by 5 bases and J by 4 bases; unmatched bases: 5. This CDR3 contains 14 residues. CDR3 loop: CSAYRGRRTGELFF. The CDR3 region has the DNA TGCAGTGCTTACAGGGGGCGACGCACCGGGGAGCTGTTTTTT.

The V gene is TRBV12-3 or TRBV12-4, the J gene TRBJ1-1, with a tentative D call TRBD1 (6 bases). V was clipped by 6 bases and J by 9 bases, with 20 bases between them. The CDR3 is 14 amino acids. CDR3 amino acids: CASRWDNVGLQAFF. CDR3 nucleotide sequence: TGTGCCAGCAGGTGGGACAATGTTGGATTGCAAGCTTTCTTT.